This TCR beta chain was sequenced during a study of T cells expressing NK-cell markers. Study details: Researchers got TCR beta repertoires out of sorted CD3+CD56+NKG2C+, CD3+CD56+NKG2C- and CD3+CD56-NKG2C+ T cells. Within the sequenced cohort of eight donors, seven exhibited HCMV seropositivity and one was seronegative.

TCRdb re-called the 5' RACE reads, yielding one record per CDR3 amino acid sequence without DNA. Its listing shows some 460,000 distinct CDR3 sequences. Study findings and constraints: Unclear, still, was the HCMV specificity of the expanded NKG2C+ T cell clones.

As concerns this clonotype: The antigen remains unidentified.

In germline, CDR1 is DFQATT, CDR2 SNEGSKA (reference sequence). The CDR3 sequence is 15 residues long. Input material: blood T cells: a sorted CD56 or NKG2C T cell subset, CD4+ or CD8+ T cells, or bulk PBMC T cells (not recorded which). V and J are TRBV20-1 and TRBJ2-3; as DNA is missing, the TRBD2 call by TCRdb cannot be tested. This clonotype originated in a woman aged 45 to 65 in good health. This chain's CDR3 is CSARKPRESTDTQYF.